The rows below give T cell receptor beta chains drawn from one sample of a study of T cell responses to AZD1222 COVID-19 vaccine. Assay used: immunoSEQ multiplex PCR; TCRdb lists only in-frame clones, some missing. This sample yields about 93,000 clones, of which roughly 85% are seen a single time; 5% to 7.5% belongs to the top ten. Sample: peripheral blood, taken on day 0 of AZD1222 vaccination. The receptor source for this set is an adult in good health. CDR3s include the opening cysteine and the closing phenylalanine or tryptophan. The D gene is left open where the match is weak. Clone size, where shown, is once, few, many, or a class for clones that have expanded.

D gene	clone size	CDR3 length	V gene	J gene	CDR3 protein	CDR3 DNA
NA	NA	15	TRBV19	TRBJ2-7	CASSIAGPPSYEQYF	TGTGCCAGTAGTATAGCAGGCCCCCCTTCCTACGAGCAGTACTTC
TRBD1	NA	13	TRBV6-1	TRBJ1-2	CASSEATGYGYTF	TGTGCCAGCAGTGAAGCGACAGGGTATGGCTACACCTTC
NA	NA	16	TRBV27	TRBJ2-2	CASSLYPGGNTGELFF	TGTGCCAGCAGTTTATACCCTGGGGGGAACACCGGGGAGCTGTTTTTT
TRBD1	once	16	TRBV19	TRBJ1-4	CASSLFGTATNEKLFF	TGTGCCAGTAGTTTATTTGGGACAGCAACTAATGAAAAACTGTTTTTT
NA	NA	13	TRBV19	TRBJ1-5	CASSRGVGQPQHF	TGTGCCAGTAGTAGGGGGGTTGGTCAGCCCCAGCATTTT
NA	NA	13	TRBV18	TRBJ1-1	CASSAGENTEAFF	TGTGCCAGCTCCGCGGGGGAGAACACTGAAGCTTTCTTT
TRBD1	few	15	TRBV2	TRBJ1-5	CASTGTAFLNQPQHF	TGTGCCAGCACCGGGACAGCCTTTCTCAATCAGCCCCAGCATTTT
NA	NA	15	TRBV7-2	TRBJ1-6	CASSLAGPKNSPLHF	TGTGCCAGCAGCTTAGCGGGACCGAAAAATTCACCCCTCCACTTT
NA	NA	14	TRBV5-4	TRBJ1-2	CASSTGTSLYGYTF	TGTGCCAGCAGCACCGGGACCTCCCTCTATGGCTACACCTTC
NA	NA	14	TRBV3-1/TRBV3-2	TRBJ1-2	CASSQDAGPYGYTF	TGTGCCAGCAGCCAAGACGCCGGGCCCTATGGCTACACCTTC
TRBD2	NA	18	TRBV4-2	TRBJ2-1	CASSRDPPTSGGNNEQFF	TGTGCCAGCAGCCGCGACCCTCCTACTAGCGGGGGAAATAATGAGCAGTTCTTC
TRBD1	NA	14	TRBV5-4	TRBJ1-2	CASRDLRDSASPSF	TGTGCCAGCAGAGATCTCCGGGACAGCGCCTCCCCAAGCTTC
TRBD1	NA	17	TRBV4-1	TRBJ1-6	CASSQALDRDYNSPLHF	TGCGCCAGCAGCCAAGCTTTGGACAGGGACTATAATTCACCCCTCCACTTT
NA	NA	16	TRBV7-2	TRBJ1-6	CASSLVSRGGGSPLHF	TGTGCCAGCAGCTTAGTTTCCCGGGGAGGTGGGTCACCCCTCCACTTT
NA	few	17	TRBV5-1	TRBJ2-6	CASSLAVSGSGANVLTF	TGCGCCAGCAGCTTGGCAGTCTCCGGCTCTGGGGCCAACGTCCTGACTTTC
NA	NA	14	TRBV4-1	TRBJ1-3	CASSPLVSGNTIYF	TGCGCCAGCAGCCCCCTCGTCTCTGGAAACACCATATATTTT
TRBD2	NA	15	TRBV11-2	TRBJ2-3	CASSALAGLTDTQYF	TGTGCCAGCAGCGCTCTAGCGGGGTTAACAGATACGCAGTATTTT
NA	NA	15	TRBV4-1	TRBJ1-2	CASSLNPGTYYGYTF	TGCGCCAGCAGCCTCAACCCCGGGACTTACTATGGCTACACCTTC
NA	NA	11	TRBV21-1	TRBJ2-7	CASSKPLEQYF	TGTGCCAGCAGCAAACCCCTGGAGCAGTACTTC
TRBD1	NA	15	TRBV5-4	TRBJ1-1	CASSGPTGWNGEAFF	TGTGCCAGCAGCGGACCGACAGGGTGGAATGGTGAAGCTTTCTTT
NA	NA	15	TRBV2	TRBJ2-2	CASSLAEGNTGELFF	TGTGCCAGCAGTTTAGCGGAGGGGAACACCGGGGAGCTGTTTTTT
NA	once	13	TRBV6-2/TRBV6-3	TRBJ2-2	CASSRTATGELFF	TGTGCCAGCAGCCGGACTGCAACCGGGGAGCTGTTTTTT
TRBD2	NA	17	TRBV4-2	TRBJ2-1	CASSQGSGGLSYNEQFF	TGTGCCAGCAGCCAAGGTAGCGGGGGGCTCTCCTACAATGAGCAGTTCTTC
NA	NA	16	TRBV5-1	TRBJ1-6	CASSLEAARKNSPLHF	TGCGCCAGCAGCTTGGAGGCGGCCAGGAAGAATTCACCCCTCCACTTT
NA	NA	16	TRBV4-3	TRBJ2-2	CASSQDRIDNTGELFF	TGCGCCAGCAGCCAAGACCGCATTGATAACACCGGGGAGCTGTTTTTT
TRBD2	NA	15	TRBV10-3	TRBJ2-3	CAIAPSGGAADTQYF	TGTGCCATCGCTCCTAGCGGGGGGGCAGCAGATACGCAGTATTTT
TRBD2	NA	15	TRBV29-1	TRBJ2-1	CSVEALAEPYNEQFF	TGCAGCGTTGAAGCACTAGCGGAGCCCTACAATGAGCAGTTCTTC
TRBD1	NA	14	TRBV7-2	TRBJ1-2	CASSSGQGALGYTF	TGTGCCAGCAGCTCCGGACAGGGGGCTCTTGGCTACACCTTC
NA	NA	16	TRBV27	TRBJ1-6	CASSPIGPQDNSPLHF	TGTGCCAGCAGTCCCATAGGCCCTCAGGATAATTCACCCCTCCACTTT
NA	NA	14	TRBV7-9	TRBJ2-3	CASSPGGRTDTQYF	TGTGCCAGCAGCCCCGGGGGCCGCACAGATACGCAGTATTTT
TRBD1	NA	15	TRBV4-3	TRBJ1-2	CASSPRDRSNYGYTF	TGCGCCAGCAGCCCCCGGGACAGGAGTAACTATGGCTACACCTTC
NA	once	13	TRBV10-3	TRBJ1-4	CAIKPATNEKLFF	TGTGCCATCAAGCCAGCAACTAATGAAAAACTGTTTTTT
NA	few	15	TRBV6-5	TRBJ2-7	CASSYSKASTYEQYF	TGTGCCAGCAGTTACTCGAAGGCTAGCACCTACGAGCAGTACTTC
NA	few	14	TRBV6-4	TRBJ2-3	CAIPTEGCTDTQYF	TGTGCCATTCCCACGGAGGGGTGCACAGATACGCAGTATTTT
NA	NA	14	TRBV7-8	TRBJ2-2	CASSPRDGAGELFF	TGTGCCAGCAGCCCTAGGGATGGAGCCGGGGAGCTGTTTTTT
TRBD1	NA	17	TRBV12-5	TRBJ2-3	CASGLAWTGNRTDTQYF	TGTGCTAGTGGTTTGGCATGGACAGGGAATCGCACAGATACGCAGTATTTT
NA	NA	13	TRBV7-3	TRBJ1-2	CASSPGTAYGYTF	TGTGCCAGCAGCCCCGGGACGGCGTATGGCTACACCTTC
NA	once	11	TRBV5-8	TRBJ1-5	CASSLLGPQHF	TGTGCCAGCAGCTTGTTGGGACCCCAGCATTTT
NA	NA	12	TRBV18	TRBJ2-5	CASSPGRETQYF	TGTGCCAGCTCACCAGGCCGGGAGACCCAGTACTTC
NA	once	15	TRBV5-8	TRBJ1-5	CASSLEGGGNQPQHF	TGTGCCAGCAGCTTGGAGGGCGGGGGCAATCAGCCCCAGCATTTT
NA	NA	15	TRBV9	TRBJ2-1	CASSVAAEFYNEQFF	TGTGCCAGCAGCGTAGCTGCGGAGTTTTACAATGAGCAGTTCTTC
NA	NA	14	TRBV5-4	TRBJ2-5	CASSTWNGQETQYF	TGTGCCAGCAGCACCTGGAACGGGCAAGAGACCCAGTACTTC